This T cell receptor (beta chain) was sequenced during a study of blood T cell repertoires in COVID-19. Donors in Cohort 3 who had recovered were those with two negative PCRs, healthcare professional clearance, or resolution of their symptoms. The trim removed 1 base at V and 4 bases at J, leaving 2 bases unmatched. Germline CDR1 is SEHNR and CDR2 is FQNEAQ (reference sequence). The CDR3 contains 15 residues. Profiled with immunoSEQ multiplex PCR; TCRdb holds only in-frame clones, not every one. Of about 180,000 clones listed, approximately 82% were seen once; the top ten hold 17%. The chain is built from TRBV7-9 and TRBJ2-1; 9 bases align to TRBD2. This sequence originates from a woman aged 45-65 years who had recovered from COVID-19. The sample consisted of PBMCs or T cells enriched from blood (not recorded which). The CDR3 sequence: CASSLGLAVYNEQFF. In DNA, the CDR3 is TGTGCCAGCAGCTTAGGACTAGCGGTATACAATGAGCAGTTCTTC.